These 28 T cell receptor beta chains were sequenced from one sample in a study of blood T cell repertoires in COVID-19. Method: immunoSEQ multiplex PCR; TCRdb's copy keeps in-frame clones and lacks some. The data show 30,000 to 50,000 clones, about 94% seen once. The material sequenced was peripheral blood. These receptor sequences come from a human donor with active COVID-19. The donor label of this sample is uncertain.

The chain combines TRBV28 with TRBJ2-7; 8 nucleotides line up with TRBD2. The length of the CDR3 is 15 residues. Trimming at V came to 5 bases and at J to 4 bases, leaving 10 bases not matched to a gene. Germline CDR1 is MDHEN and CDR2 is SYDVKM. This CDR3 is CASSQSGGRRYEQYF. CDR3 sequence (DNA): TGTGCCAGCAGTCAATCGGGGGGGCGGAGGTACGAGCAGTACTTC.

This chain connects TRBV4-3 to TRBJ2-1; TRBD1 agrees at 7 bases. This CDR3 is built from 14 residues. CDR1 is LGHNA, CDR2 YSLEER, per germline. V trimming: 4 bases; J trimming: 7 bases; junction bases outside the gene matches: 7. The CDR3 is CASSRGSGGNEQFF. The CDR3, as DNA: TGCGCCAGCAGCCGGGGTTCAGGGGGTAATGAGCAGTTCTTC.

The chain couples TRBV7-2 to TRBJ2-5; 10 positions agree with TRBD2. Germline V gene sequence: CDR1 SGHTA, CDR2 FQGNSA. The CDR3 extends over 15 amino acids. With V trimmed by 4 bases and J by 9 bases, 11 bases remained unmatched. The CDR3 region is CASSSPERGGWAQYF. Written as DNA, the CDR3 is TGTGCCAGCAGCTCCCCCGAGCGGGGGGGTTGGGCCCAGTACTTC.

CDR3 in amino acids: CASSVRTSGRDEQFF. The CDR3, as DNA: TGTGCCAGCAGCGTAAGGACTAGCGGGAGAGATGAGCAGTTCTTC. The chain recombines TRBV9 with TRBJ2-1; 13 positions match TRBD2. Germline values: CDR1 SGDLS, CDR2 YYNGEE. The trim removed 1 base at V and 8 bases at J, leaving 3 bases unmatched. The CDR3 length is 15 residues.

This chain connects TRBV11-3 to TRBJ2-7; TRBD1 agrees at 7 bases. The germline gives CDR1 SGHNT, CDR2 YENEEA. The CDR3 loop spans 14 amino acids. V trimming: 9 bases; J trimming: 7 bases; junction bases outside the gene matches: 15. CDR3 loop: CASGTQGPLGEQYF. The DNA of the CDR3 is TGTGCCAGTGGCACACAGGGGCCACTGGGGGAGCAGTACTTC.

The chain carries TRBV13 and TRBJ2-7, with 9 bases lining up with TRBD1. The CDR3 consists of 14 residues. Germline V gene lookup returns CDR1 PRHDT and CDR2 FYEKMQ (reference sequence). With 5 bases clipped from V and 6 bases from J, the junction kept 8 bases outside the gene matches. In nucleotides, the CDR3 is TGTGCCAGCAGCCCGGGACAGGGCGCGGTCGAGCAGTACTTC. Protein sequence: CASSPGQGAVEQYF.

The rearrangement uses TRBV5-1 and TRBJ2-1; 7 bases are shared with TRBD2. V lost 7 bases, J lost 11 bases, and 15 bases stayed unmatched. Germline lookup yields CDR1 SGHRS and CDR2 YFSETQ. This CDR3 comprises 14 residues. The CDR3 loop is CASRGPGTTMKQFF. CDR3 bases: TGCGCCAGCCGTGGGCCAGGGACTACAATGAAGCAGTTCTTC.

CDR3 sequence (DNA): TGTGCCAGTACCCCTGGACAGGGGGCCTACGAGCAGTACTTC. Protein sequence: CASTPGQGAYEQYF. The V call is TRBV19, the J call TRBJ2-7; 10 bases match TRBD1. This CDR3 spans 14 amino acids. With V trimmed by 7 bases and J by 2 bases, 5 bases remained unmatched. Germline CDR1 LNHDA, CDR2 SQIVND (reference sequence). Complete variable domain (other parts from reference TRBV19 and TRBJ2-7): DGGITQSPKYLFRKEGQNVTLSCEQNLNHDAMYWYRQDPGQGLRLIYYSQIVNDFQKGDIAEGYSVSREKKESFPLTVTSAQKNPTAFYLCASTPGQGAYEQYFGPGTRLTVT.

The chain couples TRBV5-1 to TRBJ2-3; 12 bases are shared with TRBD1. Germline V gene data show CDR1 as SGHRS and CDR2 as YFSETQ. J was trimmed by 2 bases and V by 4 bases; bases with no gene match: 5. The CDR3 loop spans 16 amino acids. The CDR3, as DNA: TGCGCCAGCAGCACCCGGGACAGGGGGCTCACAGATACGCAGTATTTT. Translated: CASSTRDRGLTDTQYF.

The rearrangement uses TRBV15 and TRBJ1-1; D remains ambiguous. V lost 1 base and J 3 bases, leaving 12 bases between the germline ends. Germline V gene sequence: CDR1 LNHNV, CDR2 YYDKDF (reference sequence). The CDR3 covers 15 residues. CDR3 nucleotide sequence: TGTGCCACCAGCAGAGTTGGCCAGGAATACACTGAAGCTTTCTTT. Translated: CATSRVGQEYTEAFF.

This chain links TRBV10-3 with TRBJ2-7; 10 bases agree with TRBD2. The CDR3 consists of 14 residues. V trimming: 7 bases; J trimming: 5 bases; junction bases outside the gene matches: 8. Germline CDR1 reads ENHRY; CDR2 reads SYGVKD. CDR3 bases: TGTGCCATCAATAATAGCGGGGGGCCTAACGAGCAGTACTTC. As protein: CAINNSGGPNEQYF.

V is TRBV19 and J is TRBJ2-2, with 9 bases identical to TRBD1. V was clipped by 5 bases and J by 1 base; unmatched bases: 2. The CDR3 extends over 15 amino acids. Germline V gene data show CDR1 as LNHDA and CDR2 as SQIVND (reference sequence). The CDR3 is CASSGGQGNTGELFF. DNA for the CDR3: TGTGCCAGTAGTGGGGGACAGGGGAACACCGGGGAGCTGTTTTTT.

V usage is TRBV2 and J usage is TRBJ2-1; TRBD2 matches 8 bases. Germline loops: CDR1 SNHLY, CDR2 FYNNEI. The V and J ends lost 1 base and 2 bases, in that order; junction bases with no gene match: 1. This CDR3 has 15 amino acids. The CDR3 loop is CASSEGRGAYNEQFF. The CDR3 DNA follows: TGTGCCAGCAGTGAAGGGCGGGGGGCCTACAATGAGCAGTTCTTC.

CDR3 residues: CASSGQGVIAGELFF. CDR3 DNA sequence: TGCGCCAGCAGCGGCCAGGGGGTAATAGCCGGGGAGCTGTTTTTT. The V call is TRBV5-1, the J call TRBJ2-2; 7 bases are a match to TRBD1. Germline CDR1 and CDR2: SGHRS and YFSETQ. The V gene end was trimmed by 4 bases and the J gene end by 6 bases; junction bases not matched to a gene: 9. The CDR3 covers 15 residues. Full variable domain (missing parts from reference TRBV5-1 and TRBJ2-2): KAGVTQTPRYLIKTRGQQVTLSCSPISGHRSVSWYQQTPGQGLQFLFEYFSETQRNKGNFPGRFSGRQFSNSRSEMNVSTLELGDSALYLCASSGQGVIAGELFFGEGSRLTVL.

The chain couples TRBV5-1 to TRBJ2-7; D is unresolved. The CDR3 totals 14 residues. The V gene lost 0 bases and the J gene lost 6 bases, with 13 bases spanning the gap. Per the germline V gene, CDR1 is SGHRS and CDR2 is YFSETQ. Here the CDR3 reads CASSLAFSLGEQYF. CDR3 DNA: TGCGCCAGCAGCTTGGCCTTTTCCCTCGGCGAGCAGTACTTC.

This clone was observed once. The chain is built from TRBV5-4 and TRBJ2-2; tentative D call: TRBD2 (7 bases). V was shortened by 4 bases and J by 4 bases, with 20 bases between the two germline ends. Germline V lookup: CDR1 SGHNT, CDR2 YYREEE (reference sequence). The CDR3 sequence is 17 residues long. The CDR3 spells CASSPYQGGGRTGELFF. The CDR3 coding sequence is TGTGCCAGCAGCCCATACCAGGGAGGGGGACGCACCGGGGAGCTGTTTTTT.

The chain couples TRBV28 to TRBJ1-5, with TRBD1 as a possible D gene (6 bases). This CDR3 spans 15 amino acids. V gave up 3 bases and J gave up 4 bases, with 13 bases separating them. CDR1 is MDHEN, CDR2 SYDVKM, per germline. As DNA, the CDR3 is TGTGCCAGCAGTTTGCTGACAGGCGCTAATCAGCCCCAGCATTTT. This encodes CASSLLTGANQPQHF.

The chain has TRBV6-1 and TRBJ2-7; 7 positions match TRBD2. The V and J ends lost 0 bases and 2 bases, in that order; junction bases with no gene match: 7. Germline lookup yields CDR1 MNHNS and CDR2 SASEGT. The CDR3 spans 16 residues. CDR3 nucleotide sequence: TGTGCCAGCAGTGAAGCGGCAAAGGGAGGGCCCTACGAGCAGTACTTC. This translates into CASSEAAKGGPYEQYF.

The CDR3 bases are TGTGCCAGTAGTAGCCCCCAGCGAACAACCTACGAGCAGTACTTC. Protein sequence: CASSSPQRTTYEQYF. The V gene is TRBV19, the J gene TRBJ2-7; unclear D gene. With 4 bases removed from V and 2 bases from J, the gap between germline ends came to 15 bases. CDR1 LNHDA and CDR2 SQIVND come from the germline V gene (reference sequence). CDR3 size: 15 residues.

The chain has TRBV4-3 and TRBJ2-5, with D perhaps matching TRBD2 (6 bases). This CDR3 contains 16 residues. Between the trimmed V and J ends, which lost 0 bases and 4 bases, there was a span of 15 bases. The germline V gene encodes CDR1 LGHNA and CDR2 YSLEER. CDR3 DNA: TGCGCCAGCAGCCAAGACGATAAAGGAGCGGGAGAGACCCAGTACTTC. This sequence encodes CASSQDDKGAGETQYF.

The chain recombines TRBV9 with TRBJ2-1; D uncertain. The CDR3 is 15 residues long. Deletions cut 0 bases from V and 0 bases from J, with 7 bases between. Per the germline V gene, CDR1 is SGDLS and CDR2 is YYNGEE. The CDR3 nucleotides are TGTGCCAGCAGCGTAGTGAGCGCCTCCTACAATGAGCAGTTCTTC. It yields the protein CASSVVSASYNEQFF.

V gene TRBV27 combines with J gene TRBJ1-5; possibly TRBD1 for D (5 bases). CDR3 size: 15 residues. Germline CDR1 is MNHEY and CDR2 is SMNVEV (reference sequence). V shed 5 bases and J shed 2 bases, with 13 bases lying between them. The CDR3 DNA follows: TGTGCCAGCAGTCGGGACGGGGAGGGCAATCAGCCCCAGCATTTT. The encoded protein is CASSRDGEGNQPQHF.

The CDR3 here is CASSLDGPGELFF. The CDR3 DNA reads TGCGCCAGCAGCTTGGATGGGCCCGGGGAGCTGTTTTTT. The V call is TRBV5-1, the J call TRBJ2-2; no firm D call. Trimming pared 0 bases from V and 6 bases from J, leaving 6 bases between. From germline, CDR1 is SGHRS and CDR2 YFSETQ. This CDR3 is 13 amino acids long.

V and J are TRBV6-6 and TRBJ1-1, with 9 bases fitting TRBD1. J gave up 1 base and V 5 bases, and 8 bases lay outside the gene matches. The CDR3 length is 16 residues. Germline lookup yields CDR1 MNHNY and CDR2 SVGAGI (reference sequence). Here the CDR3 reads CASSPLPGQGNTEAFF. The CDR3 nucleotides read TGTGCCAGCAGTCCCCTACCGGGACAGGGGAACACTGAAGCTTTCTTT.

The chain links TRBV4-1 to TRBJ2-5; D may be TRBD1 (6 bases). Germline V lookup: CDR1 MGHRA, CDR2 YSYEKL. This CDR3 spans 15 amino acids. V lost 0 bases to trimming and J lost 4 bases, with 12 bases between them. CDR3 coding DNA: TGCGCCAGCAGCCAAGATAGTCAGGGGATAGAGACCCAGTACTTC. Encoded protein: CASSQDSQGIETQYF.

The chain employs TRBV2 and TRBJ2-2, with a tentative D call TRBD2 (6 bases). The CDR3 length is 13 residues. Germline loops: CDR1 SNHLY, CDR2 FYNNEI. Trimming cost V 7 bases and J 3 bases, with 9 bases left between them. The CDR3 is CASTGRDTGELFF. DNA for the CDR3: TGTGCCAGCACCGGGAGAGACACCGGGGAGCTGTTTTTT.

The chain's CDR3 is CAIRSGEATNEKLFF. The CDR3 DNA sequence: TGTGCCATCAGGTCAGGGGAAGCAACTAATGAAAAACTGTTTTTT. The chain carries TRBV10-3 and TRBJ1-4; D perhaps matches TRBD1 (6 bases). The germline gives CDR1 ENHRY, CDR2 SYGVKD. There are 15 residues in the CDR3. V was trimmed by 6 bases and J by 0 bases, leaving 11 bases between them.

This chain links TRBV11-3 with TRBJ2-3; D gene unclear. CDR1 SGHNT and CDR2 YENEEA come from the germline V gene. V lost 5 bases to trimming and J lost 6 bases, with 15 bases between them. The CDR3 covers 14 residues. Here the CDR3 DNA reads TGTGCCAGCAGCCAAGATCTTCTGGCCGATACGCAGTATTTT. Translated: CASSQDLLADTQYF.